This T cell receptor (beta chain) was captured by sequencing in a study of blood T cells in healthy people across ages. The second PCR ran roughly 7 to 12 cycles with a sample-barcoded 5' primer and J-beta primers. One entry per CDR3 protein results from TCRdb running MiXCR on the 5' RACE reads. The table shows 1.2 million to 1.5 million distinct CDR3 sequences, with approximately 63% occurring only once. Germline CDR1 MNHNS, CDR2 SASEGT. The CDR3 extends over 14 amino acids. Trimming removed 1 base from V and 1 base from J, with 7 bases in between. This clonotype was counted a few times. Its antigen is still unknown. Points from the study as a whole: Per million T cells, the diversity of TCR beta decreased roughly linearly as age advanced.

The clonotype comes from a man between 18 and 29 years old in good health. The V and J genes are TRBV6-1 and TRBJ1-1; D is uncertain. Sample: blood. CDR3 in amino acids: CASSEVSTNTEAFF. The CDR3 nucleotides read TGTGCCAGCAGTGAAGTATCGACGAACACTGAAGCTTTCTTT.